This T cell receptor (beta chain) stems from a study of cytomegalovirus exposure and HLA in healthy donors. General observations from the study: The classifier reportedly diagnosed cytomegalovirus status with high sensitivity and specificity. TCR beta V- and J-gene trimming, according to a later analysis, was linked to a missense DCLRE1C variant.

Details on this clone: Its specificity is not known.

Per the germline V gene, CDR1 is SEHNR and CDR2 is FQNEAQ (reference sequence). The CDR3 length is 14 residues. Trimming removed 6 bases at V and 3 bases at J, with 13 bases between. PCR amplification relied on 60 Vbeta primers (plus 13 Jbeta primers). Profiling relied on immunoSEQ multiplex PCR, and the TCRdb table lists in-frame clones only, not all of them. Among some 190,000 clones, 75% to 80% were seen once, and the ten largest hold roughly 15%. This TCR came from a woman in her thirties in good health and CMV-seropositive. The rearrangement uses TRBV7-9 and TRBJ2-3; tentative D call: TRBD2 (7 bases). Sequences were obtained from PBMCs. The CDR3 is CASRGRGATDTQYF. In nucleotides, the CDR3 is TGTGCCAGCAGGGGGAGGGGGGCGACAGATACGCAGTATTTT.